What follows are 16 T cell receptor beta chains derived from one specimen sequenced in a study of cytomegalovirus exposure and HLA in healthy donors. In the PCR, 60 Vbeta and 13 Jbeta primers were used. The assay was immunoSEQ multiplex PCR, and TCRdb's table has in-frame clones only and misses some. Of under 200,000 clones listed, 80% to 90% are singletons. The sequenced sample consisted of PBMCs. The receptors stem from a young man in good health and CMV-seropositive.

The J gene is TRBJ2-3, the V gene TRBV5-1, with D uncertain. V was shortened by 0 bases and J by 6 bases, with 8 bases between the two germline ends. Germline CDR1 is SGHRS and CDR2 is YFSETQ. CDR3 length: 13 amino acids. The CDR3 DNA follows: TGCGCCAGCAGCTTGGCTCCGTTGGATACGCAGTATTTT. Residues: CASSLAPLDTQYF. The full variable domain, its missing parts supplied by reference TRBV5-1 and TRBJ2-3, is KAGVTQTPRYLIKTRGQQVTLSCSPISGHRSVSWYQQTPGQGLQFLFEYFSETQRNKGNFPGRFSGRQFSNSRSEMNVSTLELGDSALYLCASSLAPLDTQYFGPGTRLTVL.

There are a few counts of this clone. The genes are TRBV5-1 and TRBJ2-3, with 12 bases fitting TRBD2. The CDR3 runs 16 residues. Germline values: CDR1 SGHRS, CDR2 YFSETQ. V lost 1 base to trimming and J lost 6 bases; unmatched junction nucleotides: 6. CDR3 DNA: TGCGCCAGCAGCTTGCTAGCGGGGGGGCTTTCGGATACGCAGTATTTT. Protein: CASSLLAGGLSDTQYF.

The chain joins TRBV5-5 to TRBJ1-1, with D perhaps TRBD1 (5 bases). V lost 5 bases and J lost 4, with 15 bases in between. This CDR3 is 14 amino acids long. Per the germline V gene, CDR1 is SGHKS and CDR2 is YYEKEE (reference sequence). The DNA for the CDR3 is TGTGCCAGCAGTTCACAGGTTAGGGGCACTGAAGCTTTCTTT. Encoded protein: CASSSQVRGTEAFF.

The J gene is TRBJ2-7, the V gene TRBV5-1, with unresolved D. The CDR3 has 14 amino acids. V was trimmed by 2 bases and J by 3 bases, leaving 12 bases between them. Germline V gene lookup returns CDR1 SGHRS and CDR2 YFSETQ. CDR3 DNA sequence: TGCGCCAGCAGCTTCAGGAACCCGAACTACGAGCAGTACTTC. Protein sequence: CASSFRNPNYEQYF.

V gene TRBV6-5 combines with J gene TRBJ1-1; no clear D. The germline V gene encodes CDR1 MNHEY and CDR2 SVGAGI. The CDR3 has 16 residues. V lost 0 bases to trimming and J lost 0 bases, with 11 bases between them. The CDR3: CASSYSSPGLNTEAFF. As DNA, the CDR3 is TGTGCCAGCAGTTACTCGTCGCCAGGTTTGAACACTGAAGCTTTCTTT.

This clone was detected once. Other DNA sequences within the sample encode an identical CDR3. CDR3 DNA sequence: TGTGCCAGCAGCTTAGGACTAGCGGGGGGGACAGATACGCAGTATTTT. Protein: CASSLGLAGGTDTQYF. This chain joins TRBV7-2 and TRBJ2-3, with 14 bases aligning to TRBD2. CDR1 is SGHTA and CDR2 is FQGNSA in the germline V gene. Germline trimming cut 1 base from V and 3 bases from J; bases unmatched to any gene: 0. The CDR3 loop spans 16 amino acids.

Note on this clone: This CDR3 is also generated by other DNA sequences in the sample. The rearrangement links TRBV11-3 to TRBJ2-5, with 8 bases matching TRBD2. The junction had 6 bases not matched to a gene; V was cut back by 3 bases and J by 3 bases. Germline CDR1 and CDR2: SGHNT and YENEEA. CDR3 length: 15 residues. The CDR3 sequence: CASSLGGRGEETQYF. The CDR3 DNA reads as TGTGCCAGCAGCTTGGGGGGGCGGGGGGAAGAGACCCAGTACTTC.

The chain links TRBV2 to TRBJ1-1; 8 bases line up with TRBD1. The CDR3 consists of 15 residues. V was clipped by 6 bases and J by 5 bases; unmatched bases: 11. Germline CDR1 reads SNHLY; CDR2 reads FYNNEI. The CDR3 DNA follows: TGTGCCAGCAGCGTACCGGACAGGGTAGGGACTGAAGCTTTCTTT. This gives the protein CASSVPDRVGTEAFF.

This clone came up once. The rearrangement uses TRBV10-3 and TRBJ2-3, with D hard to call. The V gene lost 4 bases and the J gene lost 2 bases, with 7 bases spanning the gap. Germline V CDR1 and CDR2: ENHRY, SYGVKD. The CDR3 covers 13 residues. The CDR3, as DNA: TGTGCCATCAGTGGGGCATCCACAGATACGCAGTATTTT. As protein: CAISGASTDTQYF.

As concerns this clone: The identical CDR3 is also encoded by other nucleotide sequences in the sample. V and J are TRBV9 and TRBJ1-3; TRBD1 is a possible D gene (5 bases). Trimming stripped 5 bases from V and 0 bases from J, with 12 bases between. The germline V gene has CDR1 SGDLS and CDR2 YYNGEE. The CDR3 runs 15 residues. CDR3 DNA sequence: TGTGCCAGCAGTGCAGACAGCAACTCTGGAAACACCATATATTTT. It codes for CASSADSNSGNTIYF.

This chain joins TRBV7-3 and TRBJ2-5; 8 nucleotides agree with TRBD2. The CDR3 is 17 amino acids. Germline V gene sequence: CDR1 SGHTA, CDR2 FQGTGA. J was trimmed by 0 bases and V by 3 bases; bases with no gene match: 9. This chain's CDR3 is CASSFGPGGVDQETQYF. In DNA form, the CDR3 reads TGTGCCAGCAGCTTTGGCCCCGGGGGGGTTGACCAAGAGACCCAGTACTTC.

The chain combines TRBV7-6 with TRBJ1-1, with a weak D call TRBD1 (5 bases). The germline V and J ends were trimmed by 1 base and 7 bases, with 10 bases remaining between them. The CDR3 extends over 13 amino acids. CDR1 is SGHVS and CDR2 is FNYEAQ in the germline V gene. CDR3 sequence: CASSLGIRGEAFF. CDR3 nucleotides: TGTGCCAGCAGCTTAGGCATTAGGGGTGAAGCTTTCTTT.

Concerning this clone: At one end, the junction sequence differs from germline, possibly due to a read error. The V call is TRBV7-9, the J call TRBJ2-5; TRBD2 matches at 9 bases. Germline V gene data show CDR1 as SEHNR and CDR2 as FQNEAQ (reference sequence). This CDR3 is built from 16 residues. In DNA, the CDR3 is TGTTCCAGCAGCTTGGTCGGCGGGGGGGCTTGGGAGACCCAGTACTTC. Its translation: CSSSLVGGGAWETQYF.

V is TRBV11-2 and J is TRBJ1-3; D possibly corresponds to TRBD1 (5 bases). The CDR3 runs 14 residues. The V end was cut by 5 bases, the J end by 3 bases, with 11 bases between. Germline V CDR1 and CDR2: SGHAT, FQNNGV. In nucleotides, the CDR3 is TGTGCCAGCAGCCCTACCGGGGGTGGAAACACCATATATTTT. Encoded protein: CASSPTGGGNTIYF.

The V and J genes are TRBV29-1 and TRBJ2-7; 11 bases agree with TRBD1. Germline lookup yields CDR1 SQVTM and CDR2 ANQGSEA. The CDR3 has 15 amino acids. The V and J ends lost 4 bases and 2 bases, in that order; junction bases with no gene match: 7. The CDR3 DNA sequence: TGCAGCGTTGTAAAAGGGACAGGGGGGGCCTACGAGCAGTACTTC. Encoded protein: CSVVKGTGGAYEQYF.

The chain links TRBV5-1 to TRBJ2-6; D perhaps matches TRBD1 (6 bases). The CDR3 runs 15 residues. CDR1 and CDR2 from the germline V gene are SGHRS and YFSETQ. Trimming stripped 1 base from V and 2 bases from J, with 7 bases between. The CDR3 DNA is TGCGCCAGCAGCTTGAACAGGGCTGGGGCCAACGTCCTGACTTTC. Protein: CASSLNRAGANVLTF.